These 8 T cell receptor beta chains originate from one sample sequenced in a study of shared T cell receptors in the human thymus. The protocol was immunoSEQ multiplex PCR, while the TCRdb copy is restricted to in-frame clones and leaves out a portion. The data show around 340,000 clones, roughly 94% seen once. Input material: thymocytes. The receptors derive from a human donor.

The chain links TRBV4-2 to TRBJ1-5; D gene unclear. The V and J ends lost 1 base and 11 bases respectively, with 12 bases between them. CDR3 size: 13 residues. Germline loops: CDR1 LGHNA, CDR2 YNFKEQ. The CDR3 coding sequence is TGTGCCAGCAGCCAAGCGACTGCAGGTTCCCAGCATTTT. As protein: CASSQATAGSQHF.

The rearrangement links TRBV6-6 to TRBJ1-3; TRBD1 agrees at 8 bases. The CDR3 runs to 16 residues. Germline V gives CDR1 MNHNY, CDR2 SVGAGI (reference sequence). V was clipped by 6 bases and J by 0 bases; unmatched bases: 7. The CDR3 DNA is TGTGCCAGCAGCCTCCATGACAGGGGCTCTGGAAACACCATATATTTT. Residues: CASSLHDRGSGNTIYF.

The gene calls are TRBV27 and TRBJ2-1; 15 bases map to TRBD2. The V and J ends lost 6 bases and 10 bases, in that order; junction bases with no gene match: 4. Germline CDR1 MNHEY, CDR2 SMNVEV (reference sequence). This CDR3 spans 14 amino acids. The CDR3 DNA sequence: TGTGCCAGCAGCGGACTAGCGGGAGGGCTGGAGCAGTTCTTC. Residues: CASSGLAGGLEQFF.

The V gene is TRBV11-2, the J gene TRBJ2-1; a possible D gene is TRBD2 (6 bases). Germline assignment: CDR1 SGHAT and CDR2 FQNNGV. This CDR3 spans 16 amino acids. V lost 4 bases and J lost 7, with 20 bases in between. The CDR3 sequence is CASSSPPSTRVNEQFF. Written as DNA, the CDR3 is TGTGCCAGCAGCTCTCCACCATCGACTAGAGTGAATGAGCAGTTCTTC.

The CDR3 nucleotides read TGTGCCAGTAGCCCAGCTGAAGGGACAAGGGACCTCGGCGAGCAGTACTTC. Residues: CASSPAEGTRDLGEQYF. This chain joins TRBV19 and TRBJ2-7, with a possible D match to TRBD1 (6 bases). This CDR3 has 17 amino acids. With 6 bases removed from V and 6 bases from J, the gap between germline ends came to 27 bases. CDR1 is LNHDA, CDR2 SQIVND, per germline (reference sequence). Drawing the rest from reference TRBV19 and TRBJ2-7, the complete variable domain is DGGITQSPKYLFRKEGQNVTLSCEQNLNHDAMYWYRQDPGQGLRLIYYSQIVNDFQKGDIAEGYSVSREKKESFPLTVTSAQKNPTAFYLCASSPAEGTRDLGEQYFGPGTRLTVT.

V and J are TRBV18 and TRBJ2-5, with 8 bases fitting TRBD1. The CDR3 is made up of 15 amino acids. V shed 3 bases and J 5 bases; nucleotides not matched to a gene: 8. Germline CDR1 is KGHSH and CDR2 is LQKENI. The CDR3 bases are TGTGCCAGCTCACCGGCGGCCAGGGGGCGGGAGACCCAGTACTTC. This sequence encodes CASSPAARGRETQYF.

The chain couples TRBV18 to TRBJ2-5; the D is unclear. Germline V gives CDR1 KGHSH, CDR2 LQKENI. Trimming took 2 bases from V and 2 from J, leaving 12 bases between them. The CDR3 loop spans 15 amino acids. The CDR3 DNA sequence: TGTGCCAGCTCACCATGCGATTGCCTTCAAGAGACCCAGTACTTC. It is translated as CASSPCDCLQETQYF.

CDR3 coding DNA: TGTGCCAGCAGTCCCTCGCGGGGGAGCAAAAACATTCAGTACTTC. Translating gives CASSPSRGSKNIQYF. V is TRBV27 and J is TRBJ2-4; TRBD2 agrees at 7 bases. The CDR3 runs 15 residues. Per germline, CDR1 MNHEY and CDR2 SMNVEV (reference sequence). V lost 5 bases to trimming and J lost 3 bases; unmatched junction nucleotides: 7.